This T cell receptor (beta chain) is drawn from a study of vaccination and CD4 T cells after COVID-19. In the study overall: Convalescent patients had positive nasal swab PCR results for SARS-CoV-2. Disease was mild in nine and severe in one.

Comments on this clonotype: Its antigen is not identified.

Study findings and constraints: In convalescent patients, a median approximately 90% of post-vaccine SARS-CoV-2-reactive clones appeared only after vaccination.

The Oncomine TCR Beta short-read assay was applied to DNA of cultured CD4+ T cells. DNA came from CD4+ T cells after culture. MiXCR, run by TCRdb on the PCR reads, gives a single entry per CDR3 protein. Of about 20,000 distinct CDR3 sequences listed, around 50% are singletons. V was trimmed by 6 bases and J by 3 bases, leaving 11 bases between them. CDR1 and CDR2 (germline): LNHDA, SQIVND (reference sequence). This CDR3 comprises 14 residues. Indicated treatment: roughly ten-day PBMC culture with coronavirus spike peptide pools or control peptides (ViraFEST assay). T cells were expanded with peptide pools, and expanded clonotypes were identified by TCR sequencing.

Sequenced sample: CD4+ T cells from blood, cultured in vitro. V gene TRBV19 combines with J gene TRBJ2-2; D is possibly TRBD1 (5 bases). This sequence was found in a human donor who had recovered from COVID-19. In nucleotides, the CDR3 is TGTGCCAGTAGACCTCTCAGGGACACCGGGGAGCTGTTTTTT. As protein: CASRPLRDTGELFF.